This T cell receptor (beta chain) is from a study of OX40 agonist ivuxolimab in advanced cancers. At the level of the study: Patients' therapy was ivuxolimab, an antibody that acts as an agonist of OX40 (CD134).

V lost 2 bases and J 4 bases, leaving 7 bases between the germline ends. CDR3 size: 13 residues. Germline CDR1 MNHEY, CDR2 SVGAGI. Assay used: immunoSEQ multiplex PCR; TCRdb lists only in-frame clones, some missing. This table holds 90,000 or so clones, roughly 89% found once. The genes are TRBV6-5 and TRBJ2-3; D call uncertain. Sequencing was performed on CD4+ or CD8+ T cells sorted from blood, taken in a trial of the OX40 agonist ivuxolimab. The clonotype was recovered from an adult with an advanced solid tumor such as melanoma, head and neck, liver or kidney cancer. CDR3 coding DNA: TGTGCCAGCAGTTACAGACCGCCAGATACGCAGTATTTT. Translating it yields CASSYRPPDTQYF.